The 22 T cell receptor beta chains presented below share a single source sample, sequenced in a study of T cell responses to AZD1222 COVID-19 vaccine (dated by TCRdb to 2020 to 2022). The library was prepared using the immunoSEQ multiplex PCR assay. TCRdb provides this immuneACCESS table in a form limited to in-frame rearrangements. Some clones are lacking; in checked studies, under half of them reflect an unresolved V gene, and why the rest are absent is not known. The sample table records 100,000 to 150,000 clones; more than 75% of these occur just once. Clones ranked in the top ten supply about 20% of the sample. Taken with the paper, the label for time point translates to: baseline before first vaccination. Sequenced here: peripheral blood, sampled on day 0 of AZD1222 vaccination. All receptors derive from an adult in good health.

The V gene is TRBV5-4, the J gene TRBJ1-6, with 7 bases identical to TRBD1. The CDR3 runs to 14 residues. Per germline, CDR1 SGHNT and CDR2 YYREEE (reference sequence). J lost 13 bases, V lost 4 bases, and 11 bases had no gene match. The CDR3 DNA reads TGTGCCAGCAGCGCAGACAGGGCCCGTCCGCCCCTCCACTTT. Its translation is CASSADRARPPLHF.

The genes are TRBV3-1 (or the pseudogene TRBV3-2) and TRBJ2-7, with D possibly TRBD2 on 5 matching bases. The CDR3 spans 12 residues. Germline V lookup: CDR1 LGHDT, CDR2 YNNKEL (reference sequence). Between the trimmed V and J ends, which lost 1 base and 4 bases, there was a span of 5 bases. The CDR3 sequence: CASSQAGYEQYF. In DNA, the CDR3 is TGTGCCAGCAGCCAAGCGGGGTACGAGCAGTACTTC.

The chain recombines TRBV6-5 with TRBJ2-5; either TRBD1 or TRBD2 may supply D (5 bases each). Per the germline V gene, CDR1 is MNHEY and CDR2 is SVGAGI. V gave up 9 bases and J gave up 0 bases, with 17 bases separating them. This CDR3 is 15 amino acids long. The CDR3 DNA is TGTGCCAGACGGTGGGACCTCAGGGACCAAGAGACCCAGTACTTC. This translates into CARRWDLRDQETQYF.

V and J are TRBV3-1 (or the pseudogene TRBV3-2) and TRBJ2-7; TRBD2 agrees at 7 bases. V trimming: 3 bases; J trimming: 9 bases; junction bases outside the gene matches: 2. Germline V gene lookup returns CDR1 LGHDT and CDR2 YNNKEL (reference sequence). The CDR3 has 11 amino acids. CDR3 sequence: CASSQGGRQYF. DNA of the CDR3: TGTGCCAGCAGCCAGGGGGGGAGGCAGTACTTC.

The V and J genes are TRBV7-3 and TRBJ2-1, with 10 bases lining up with TRBD1. V lost 4 bases to trimming and J lost 5 bases; unmatched junction nucleotides: 8. The germline gives CDR1 SGHTA, CDR2 FQGTGA. The CDR3 is made up of 16 amino acids. CDR3 in amino acids: CASSSRAGTGDNEQFF. DNA of the CDR3: TGTGCCAGCAGCTCGCGAGCCGGGACAGGGGACAATGAGCAGTTCTTC.

The chain couples TRBV7-9 to TRBJ2-1; TRBD2 matches 10 bases. Germline V lookup: CDR1 SEHNR, CDR2 FQNEAQ (reference sequence). This CDR3 region has 18 residues. J lost 5 bases, V lost 1 base, and 11 bases had no gene match. CDR3 sequence reads: CASSLVLAGYQDNNEQFF. The CDR3 DNA sequence: TGTGCCAGCAGCTTAGTACTAGCGGGGTACCAGGACAACAATGAGCAGTTCTTC.

For the CDR3, the DNA is TGTGCCACCAGTGCCGCCCAAGGGACGGTAAACTATGGCTACACCTTC. It yields the protein CATSAAQGTVNYGYTF. This chain links TRBV24-1 with TRBJ1-2, with a weak D call TRBD1 (5 bases). The CDR3 spans 16 residues. Germline CDR1 KGHDR, CDR2 SFDVKD. Trimming removed 5 bases at V and 2 bases at J, with 17 bases between.

The V gene is TRBV18, the J gene TRBJ1-2; TRBD1 matches at 7 bases. The germline V gene has CDR1 KGHSH and CDR2 LQKENI. This CDR3 contains 12 residues. V lost 7 bases, J lost 5 bases, and 4 bases stayed unmatched. The CDR3 loop is CASYTTGYGYTF. The CDR3 region has the DNA TGTGCCAGCTATACGACAGGGTATGGCTACACCTTC.

The chain uses TRBV24-1 and TRBJ2-5, with unresolved D. The CDR3 extends over 14 amino acids. V was clipped by 2 bases and J by 1 base, with 7 bases between them. Germline lookup yields CDR1 KGHDR and CDR2 SFDVKD. The CDR3 spells CATSDWRSQETQYF. In DNA, the CDR3 is TGTGCCACCAGTGATTGGCGGAGCCAAGAGACCCAGTACTTC.

The chain is built from TRBV7-2 and TRBJ2-2, with D hard to call. CDR1 and CDR2 (germline): SGHTA, FQGNSA. The V end was cut by 4 bases, the J end by 4 bases, with 13 bases between. The CDR3 has 15 amino acids. DNA of the CDR3: TGTGCCAGCAGCTGGCGGACCACTTCCACCGGGGAGCTGTTTTTT. Amino acids: CASSWRTTSTGELFF.

The V and J genes are TRBV19 and TRBJ2-7, with 8 nucleotides matching TRBD1. The CDR3 runs to 14 residues. Germline V gene lookup returns CDR1 LNHDA and CDR2 SQIVND (reference sequence). Losses at the gene ends were 3 bases for V and 3 bases for J; bases not matched to a gene: 4. The chain's CDR3 is CASSIRGQVYEQYF. The CDR3 nucleotides are TGTGCCAGTAGTATTAGGGGACAGGTCTACGAGCAGTACTTC.

The chain employs TRBV7-2 and TRBJ1-5; TRBD1 agrees at 7 bases. There are 18 residues in the CDR3. Germline V gives CDR1 SGHTA, CDR2 FQGNSA. J gave up 0 bases and V 1 base, and 9 bases lay outside the gene matches. CDR3 DNA: TGTGCCAGCAGCTTAGGCGGGACAGAAAAGTATAGCAATCAGCCCCAGCATTTT. Translated: CASSLGGTEKYSNQPQHF.

The CDR3 nucleotides read TGTGCCATCAGTAGCGGGACTCGGAGTAATGAAAAACTGTTTTTT. Protein: CAISSGTRSNEKLFF. The chain employs TRBV10-3 and TRBJ1-4, with D possibly matching TRBD1 (5 bases). Trimming stripped 5 bases from V and 4 bases from J, with 14 bases between. Germline CDR1 reads ENHRY; CDR2 reads SYGVKD. The CDR3 runs to 15 residues.

The CDR3 is CASSYGQPGVGYEQYF. The CDR3 nucleotides are TGTGCCAGCAGTTACGGGCAGCCAGGGGTCGGGTACGAGCAGTACTTC. The V gene is TRBV6-5, the J gene TRBJ2-7; D is perhaps TRBD1 (6 bases). CDR1 is MNHEY, CDR2 SVGAGI, per germline. V lost 2 bases and J 4 bases, leaving 18 bases between the germline ends. CDR3 length equals 16 residues.

The chain recombines TRBV6-1 with TRBJ1-2; no definite D call. The germline gives CDR1 MNHNS, CDR2 SASEGT. The CDR3 runs to 14 residues. Between the trimmed V and J ends, which lost 2 bases and 4 bases, there was a span of 11 bases. The CDR3 loop is CASSETSYLYGYTF. In DNA, the CDR3 is TGTGCCAGCAGTGAAACCAGCTATCTCTATGGCTACACCTTC.

This rearrangement joins TRBV7-2 to TRBJ1-5, with TRBD1 matching over 8 bases. The CDR3 contains 15 residues. V was pared by 5 bases and J by 6 bases, with 9 bases of the junction left unmatched. Looked up from germline, CDR1 is SGHTA and CDR2 is FQGNSA. The CDR3 region is CASSRSGGSSQPQHF. For the CDR3, the DNA is TGTGCCAGCAGCCGTTCAGGGGGCTCGAGTCAGCCCCAGCATTTT. Full variable domain (outside the CDR3, taken from reference TRBV7-2 and TRBJ1-5): GAGVSQSPSNKVTEKGKDVELRCDPISGHTALYWYRQSLGQGLEFLIYFQGNSAPDKSGLPSDRFSAERTGGSVSTLTIQRTQQEDSAVYLCASSRSGGSSQPQHFGDGTRLSIL.

The chain uses TRBV29-1 and TRBJ1-4; 8 bases agree with TRBD1. CDR1 is SQVTM and CDR2 is ANQGSEA in the germline V gene. This CDR3 has 13 amino acids. V gave up 7 bases and J gave up 7 bases; unmatched junction bases: 8. CDR3 coding DNA: TGCAGCGCCGTCAGGGGGCTTGGTGAAAAACTGTTTTTT. It is translated as CSAVRGLGEKLFF.

The chain is built from TRBV3-1 (or the pseudogene TRBV3-2) and TRBJ2-3, with 7 bases that match TRBD2. Germline CDR1 reads LGHDT; CDR2 reads YNNKEL (reference sequence). This CDR3 spans 16 amino acids. J gave up 7 bases and V 2 bases, and 12 bases lay outside the gene matches. Written as DNA, the CDR3 is TGTGCCAGCAGCCAATCGGGCGGGGGTATGGTGAATACGCAGTATTTT. Translating gives CASSQSGGGMVNTQYF.

V is TRBV10-3 and J is TRBJ2-2; D unclear. This CDR3 comprises 14 residues. V lost 4 bases to trimming and J lost 1 base, with 7 bases between them. Germline V gene sequence: CDR1 ENHRY, CDR2 SYGVKD. The CDR3 reads CAISVSLNTGELFF. In DNA, the CDR3 is TGTGCCATCAGTGTCTCACTGAACACCGGGGAGCTGTTTTTT.

This chain links TRBV9 with TRBJ1-2; weak D call: TRBD1 (6 bases). The ends were cut back, 1 base at V and 7 bases at J, with 20 bases in the middle. CDR1 and CDR2 from the germline V gene are SGDLS and YYNGEE. The CDR3 runs to 16 residues. Here the CDR3 DNA reads TGTGCCAGCAGCGTAACCTTGTTCGGACAGTACTCTGGCTACACCTTC. This encodes CASSVTLFGQYSGYTF.

The chain uses TRBV7-2 and TRBJ2-1, with a weak D call TRBD1 (6 bases). Trimming took 4 bases from V and 7 from J, leaving 23 bases between them. The germline V gene has CDR1 SGHTA and CDR2 FQGNSA. The CDR3 sequence is 17 residues long. Written as DNA, the CDR3 is TGTGCCAGCAGCTCGAACCTTCGAGGGGGTGGTGTGAATGAGCAGTTCTTC. It yields the protein CASSSNLRGGGVNEQFF. Full variable domain (remainder filled in from reference TRBV7-2 and TRBJ2-1): GAGVSQSPSNKVTEKGKDVELRCDPISGHTALYWYRQSLGQGLEFLIYFQGNSAPDKSGLPSDRFSAERTGGSVSTLTIQRTQQEDSAVYLCASSSNLRGGGVNEQFFGPGTRLTVL.

This chain joins TRBV14 and TRBJ2-2, with a weak D call TRBD1 (6 bases). This CDR3 spans 13 amino acids. Deletions cut 4 bases from V and 13 bases from J, with 16 bases between. Germline values: CDR1 SGHDN, CDR2 FVKESK. The CDR3 DNA reads as TGTGCCAGCAGCCTAACTACAGGGTCAGGGCTGTTTTTT. This sequence encodes CASSLTTGSGLFF.